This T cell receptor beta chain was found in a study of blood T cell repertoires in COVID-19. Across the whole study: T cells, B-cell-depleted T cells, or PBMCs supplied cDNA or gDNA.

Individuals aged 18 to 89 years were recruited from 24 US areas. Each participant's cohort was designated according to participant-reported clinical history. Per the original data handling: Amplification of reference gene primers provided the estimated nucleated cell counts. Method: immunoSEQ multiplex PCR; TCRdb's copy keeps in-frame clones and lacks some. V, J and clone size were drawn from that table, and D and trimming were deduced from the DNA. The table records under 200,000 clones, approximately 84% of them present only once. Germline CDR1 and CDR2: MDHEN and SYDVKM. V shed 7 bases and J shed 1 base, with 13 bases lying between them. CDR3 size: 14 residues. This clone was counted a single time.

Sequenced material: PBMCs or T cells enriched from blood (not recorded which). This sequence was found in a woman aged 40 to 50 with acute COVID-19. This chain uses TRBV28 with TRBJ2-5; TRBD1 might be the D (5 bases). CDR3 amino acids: CASINDRPQETQYF. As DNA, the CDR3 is TGTGCCAGCATCAATGACAGACCCCAAGAGACCCAGTACTTC.